This TCR beta chain is from a study of blood T cell repertoires in COVID-19. Study at large: The cDNA or gDNA used as material had been derived from T cells, B-cell-depleted T cells, or PBMCs.

In the source study's methods: Using reference gene primer amplification, nucleated cell counts were estimated. Profiling relied on immunoSEQ multiplex PCR, and the TCRdb table lists in-frame clones only, not all of them. D and trimming were read from the DNA, whereas the V and J calls and clone size are those reported in that table. The sample comprises roughly 150,000 clones, 80% of which are singletons, and around 0.62% rests with the top ten. The CDR3 loop spans 15 amino acids. Looked up from germline, CDR1 is SGHVS and CDR2 is FQNEAQ. J was trimmed by 4 bases and V by 5 bases; bases with no gene match: 10.

This clonotype originated in a man aged 60-69 years with acute or convalescent COVID-19. The chain links TRBV7-8 to TRBJ2-5; 7 bases agree with TRBD1. The sequenced sample consisted of peripheral blood. The CDR3 spells CASSRATGARETQYF. The CDR3 coding sequence is TGTGCCAGCAGCCGGGCCACAGGGGCTAGAGAGACCCAGTACTTC.